This entry lists 13 T cell receptor beta chains sequenced from one sample in a study of post-analysis software for immune sequencing data. Study-level points and caveats: Patients carried roughly 5 TRBV segments more frequently than controls did, and TRBV5-6, TRBV5-1 and TRBV20-1 were among them.

For these receptors, no antigen is known. cDNA libraries of TCR beta carried unique molecular identifiers. TCRdb re-called the PCR reads with MiXCR, one entry per CDR3 protein. The sample records about 760,000 distinct CDR3 sequences, roughly 29% being singletons. Source material: blood. Every receptor here comes from a girl aged 5 to 17 with multiple sclerosis.

The CDR3 is CASNTDRGPYEQYF. CDR3 DNA: TGTGCCAGCAACACAGACAGGGGCCCCTACGAGCAGTACTTC. The chain couples TRBV7-2 to TRBJ2-7; TRBD1 aligns across 8 bases. Germline CDR1 SGHTA, CDR2 FQGNSA. The CDR3 runs to 14 residues. The trim removed 7 bases at V and 2 bases at J, leaving 7 bases unmatched.

This clonotype was seen ten or more times. The chain links TRBV27 to TRBJ2-7, with a possible D match to TRBD1 (6 bases). Trimming took off 6 bases at V and 5 bases at J, with 17 bases between the two ends. The CDR3 has 14 residues. CDR1 and CDR2 from the germline V gene are MNHEY and SMNVEV (reference sequence). DNA of the CDR3: TGTGCCAGCAGCGCCGGGACACCAGGGGACGAGCAGTACTTC. Translating it yields CASSAGTPGDEQYF.

This clonotype was observed a few times. The chain employs TRBV7-9 and TRBJ2-7, with a weak D call TRBD1 (6 bases). V lost 4 bases, J lost 5 bases, and 9 bases lay in between. The CDR3 spans 12 residues. Germline V gene lookup returns CDR1 SEHNR and CDR2 FQNEAQ (reference sequence). In DNA form, the CDR3 reads TGTGCCAGCAGCTACGGACAGAACGAGCAGTACTTC. Amino acid sequence: CASSYGQNEQYF.

Points on this clonotype: A much bigger clone sits one base away, suggesting this may be a read error. The J gene is TRBJ2-1, the V gene TRBV6-2 or TRBV6-3, with D tentatively TRBD2 (6 bases). V dropped 5 bases and J dropped 10 bases, with 18 bases sitting between them. Germline lookup yields CDR1 MNHEY and CDR2 SVGEGT. This CDR3 comprises 14 residues. The CDR3 is CASSAPGDSYEQFF. CDR3 nucleotide sequence: TGTGCCAGCAGTGCCCCGGGGGACTCCTACGAGCAGTTCTTC.

The J gene is TRBJ2-3, the V gene TRBV10-3; maybe TRBD2 (5 bases). The V and J ends lost 5 bases and 0 bases respectively, with 12 bases between them. CDR3 size: 15 residues. CDR1 and CDR2 (germline): ENHRY, SYGVKD. CDR3 sequence: CAISLSGDSTDTQYF. The CDR3 nucleotides read TGTGCCATCAGTCTCAGCGGTGATAGCACAGATACGCAGTATTTT.

The genes are TRBV6-5 and TRBJ2-7, with D unresolved. Trimming cost V 0 bases and J 2 bases, with 17 bases left between them. Germline lookup yields CDR1 MNHEY and CDR2 SVGAGI. This CDR3 contains 17 residues. The CDR3 spells CASSYSWAHSEAYEQYF. As DNA, the CDR3 is TGTGCCAGCAGTTACTCATGGGCCCATAGTGAAGCCTACGAGCAGTACTTC.

The chain has TRBV6-6 and TRBJ1-1, with D unresolved. Looked up from germline, CDR1 is MNHNY and CDR2 is SVGAGI (reference sequence). There are 12 residues in the CDR3. V dropped 7 bases and J dropped 11 bases, with 17 bases sitting between them. The CDR3 DNA reads as TGTGCCAGCATCTTGGCAGGCACCGCGGCTTTCTTT. Translating gives CASILAGTAAFF.

This chain uses TRBV5-1 with TRBJ1-6; D not resolved. V lost 0 bases to trimming and J lost 9 bases, with 13 bases between them. CDR3 size: 15 residues. The V gene's germline CDR1 is SGHRS and CDR2 YFSETQ. This CDR3 is CASSLEADGSSPLHF. DNA for the CDR3: TGCGCCAGCAGCTTGGAGGCGGACGGCAGTTCACCCCTCCACTTT.

This clonotype has only a few counts. This chain links TRBV20-1 with TRBJ2-4; 9 bases are a match to TRBD1. V was clipped by 6 bases and J by 2 bases; unmatched bases: 17. The CDR3 sequence is 18 residues long. Germline V CDR1 and CDR2: DFQATT, SNEGSKA (reference sequence). CDR3 coding DNA: TGCAGTGCGCCAAAACCGGGGACAGGGTACGAAACCAAAAACATTCAGTACTTC. It encodes CSAPKPGTGYETKNIQYF.

This clonotype turned up a few times. The V call is TRBV6-1, the J call TRBJ1-4; 7 bases are shared with TRBD1. With V trimmed by 7 bases and J by 10 bases, 9 bases remained unmatched. The CDR3 contains 13 residues. From germline, CDR1 is MNHNS and CDR2 SASEGT. The CDR3 loop is CASTLDREGKLFF. CDR3 bases: TGTGCCAGCACCTTAGACAGGGAAGGAAAACTGTTTTTT.

CDR3 sequence (DNA): TGTGCCAGCAGTGATGGGACAGGGTTCTACAATGAGCAGTTCTTC. Translating it yields CASSDGTGFYNEQFF. The J gene is TRBJ2-1, the V gene TRBV2; 9 bases are shared with TRBD1. Per the germline V gene, CDR1 is SNHLY and CDR2 is FYNNEI. After removal of 3 bases from V and 3 bases from J, the junction contained 3 bases not matched to a gene. The CDR3 is made up of 15 amino acids. The entire variable domain, with the rest obtained from reference TRBV2 and TRBJ2-1, is as follows: EPEVTQTPSHQVTQMGQEVILRCVPISNHLYFYWYRQILGQKVEFLVSFYNNEISEKSEIFDDQFSVERPDGSNFTLKIRSTKLEDSAMYFCASSDGTGFYNEQFFGPGTRLTVL.

In regard to this clonotype: An end of the junction differs from the germline gene, which may be a read error. The gene calls are TRBV6-6 and TRBJ2-1; 7 nucleotides line up with TRBD1. This CDR3 region has 17 residues. The germline CDR1 and CDR2 sequences are MNHNY and SVGAGI (reference sequence). This CDR3 reads CVSSYSPETGIYNEQFF. In DNA, the CDR3 is TGTGTCAGCAGTTACTCGCCGGAGACAGGGATCTACAATGAGCAGTTCTTC.

This clonotype was found a few times. The rearrangement links TRBV4-3 to TRBJ1-2, with D hard to call. From germline, CDR1 is LGHNA and CDR2 YSLEER. Trimming left V 3 bases short and J 3 bases short, with 11 bases between. The CDR3 contains 14 residues. CDR3 sequence (DNA): TGCGCCAGCAGCCACGGGCCCGGGGACTATGGCTACACCTTC. It yields the protein CASSHGPGDYGYTF.